These T cell receptor beta chains were read from a single sample in a study of blood T cell repertoires in COVID-19. Clones were sequenced by immunoSEQ multiplex PCR, and TCRdb holds only the in-frame ones, with some missing. In the table there are hundreds of thousands of clones, just over 85% of which are singletons. Sequencing input: peripheral blood. The receptors were gathered from a woman aged 25 to 39 with active or convalescent COVID-19. CDR3s include the opening cysteine and the closing phenylalanine or tryptophan. A D gene is named only where the DNA matches it firmly. Only some rows state a clone size, as once, few, many or a class for expanded clones.

CDR3nt | CDR3aa | abundance | j_gene | v_gene | d_gene
TGTGCCTGGGGACTAGGAGAAGGCGAGCAGTTCTTC | CAWGLGEGEQFF | NA | TRBJ2-1 | TRBV30 | TRBD2
TGCGCCAGCAGTCGCGGGGAGAGGGCCCCCTACGAGCAGTACTTC | CASSRGERAPYEQYF | NA | TRBJ2-7 | TRBV4-1 | NA
TGTGCCAGCAGCTTAGGATCTGCACAGGGGGCTCGATCACCCCTCCACTTT | CASSLGSAQGARSPLHF | NA | TRBJ1-6 | TRBV11-2 | TRBD1
TGTGCCAGCAGCCCCCCAAGGGGGGGTGTCGCTGAGCAGTTCTTC | CASSPPRGGVAEQFF | NA | TRBJ2-1 | TRBV5-6 | NA
TGCGCCAGCAGCCAAGTTGAAAACTTCGGTGAAGCTTTCTTT | CASSQVENFGEAFF | few | TRBJ1-1 | TRBV4-1 | NA
TGTGCCAGCAGCAACTTGAGCGTCCCTGAAGCTTTCTTT | CASSNLSVPEAFF | NA | TRBJ1-1 | TRBV7-9 | NA
TGTGCCAGCAGTTTAAAGCCCGATCAGCCCCAGCATTTT | CASSLKPDQPQHF | NA | TRBJ1-5 | TRBV12-3/TRBV12-4 | NA
TGCGCCAGCAGCGAATCCAGGGGGCGTGATGAAAAACTGTTTTTT | CASSESRGRDEKLFF | NA | TRBJ1-4 | TRBV5-1 | TRBD1
TGTGCCAGCAGCCTCCGCGGACTAGCGGGCAATGAGCAGTTCTTC | CASSLRGLAGNEQFF | NA | TRBJ2-1 | TRBV3-1/TRBV3-2 | TRBD2
TGTGCCAGCAGTTACATGGTCAGTGAAGCTTTCTTT | CASSYMVSEAFF | few | TRBJ1-1 | TRBV6-6 | NA
TGTGCCAGCAGCTTAGGCAGTCAGGGTCAGACCAGGGCTTTCTTT | CASSLGSQGQTRAFF | few | TRBJ1-1 | TRBV7-9 | NA
TGTGCCAGCAGTTACTTGGACAGGGATGGCTACACCTTC | CASSYLDRDGYTF | NA | TRBJ1-2 | TRBV6-2/TRBV6-3 | TRBD1